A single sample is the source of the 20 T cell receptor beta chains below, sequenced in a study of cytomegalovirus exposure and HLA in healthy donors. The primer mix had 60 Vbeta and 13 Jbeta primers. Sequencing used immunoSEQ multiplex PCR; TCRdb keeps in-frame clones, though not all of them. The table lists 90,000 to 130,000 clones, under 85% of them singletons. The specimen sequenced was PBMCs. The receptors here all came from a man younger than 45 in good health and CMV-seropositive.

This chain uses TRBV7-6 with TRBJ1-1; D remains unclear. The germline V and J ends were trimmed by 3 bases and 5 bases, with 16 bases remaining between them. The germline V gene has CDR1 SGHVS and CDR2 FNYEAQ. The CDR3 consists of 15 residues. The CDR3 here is CASSFFAGGVTEAFF. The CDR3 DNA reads TGTGCCAGCAGCTTTTTTGCGGGCGGGGTTACTGAAGCTTTCTTT.

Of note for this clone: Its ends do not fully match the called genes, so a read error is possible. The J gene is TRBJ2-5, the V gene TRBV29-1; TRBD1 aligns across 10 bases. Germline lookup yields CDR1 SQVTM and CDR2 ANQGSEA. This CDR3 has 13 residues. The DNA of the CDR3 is TGCAGCGTAGAAGTCGGGGACAGGGGGACCCAGTACTTC. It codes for CSVEVGDRGTQYF.

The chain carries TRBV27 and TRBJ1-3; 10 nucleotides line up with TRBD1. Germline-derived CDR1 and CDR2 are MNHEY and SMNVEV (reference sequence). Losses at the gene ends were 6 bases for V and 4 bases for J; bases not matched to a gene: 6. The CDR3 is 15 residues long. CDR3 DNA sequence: TGTGCCAGCAGACGACAGGGGGCATCGGGAAACACCATATATTTT. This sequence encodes CASRRQGASGNTIYF.

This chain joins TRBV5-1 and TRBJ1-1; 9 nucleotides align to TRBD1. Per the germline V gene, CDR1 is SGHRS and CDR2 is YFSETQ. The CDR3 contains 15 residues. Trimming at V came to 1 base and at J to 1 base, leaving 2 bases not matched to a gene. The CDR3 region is CASSLRTGANTEAFF. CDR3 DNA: TGCGCCAGCAGCTTGCGGACAGGGGCGAACACTGAAGCTTTCTTT.

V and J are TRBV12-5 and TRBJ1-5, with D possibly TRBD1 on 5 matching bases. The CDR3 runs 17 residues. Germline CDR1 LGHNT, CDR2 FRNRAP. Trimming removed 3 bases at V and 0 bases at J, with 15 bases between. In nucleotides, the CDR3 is TGTGCTAGTGGTTTAGAGCGCAGGGACTATAGCAATCAGCCCCAGCATTTT. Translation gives CASGLERRDYSNQPQHF.

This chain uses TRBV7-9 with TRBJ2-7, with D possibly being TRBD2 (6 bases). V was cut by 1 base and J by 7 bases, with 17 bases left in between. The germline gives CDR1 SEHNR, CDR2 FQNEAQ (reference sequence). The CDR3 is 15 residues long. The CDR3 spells CASSLVSGAAGEQYF. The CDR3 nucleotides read TGTGCCAGCAGCTTAGTATCTGGGGCGGCGGGGGAGCAGTACTTC.

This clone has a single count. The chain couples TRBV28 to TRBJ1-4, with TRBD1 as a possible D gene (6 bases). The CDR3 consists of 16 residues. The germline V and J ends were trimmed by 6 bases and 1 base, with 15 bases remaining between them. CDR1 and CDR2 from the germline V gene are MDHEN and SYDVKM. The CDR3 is CASRPLTGKTNEKLFF. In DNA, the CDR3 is TGTGCCAGCAGGCCGTTAACAGGGAAAACTAATGAAAAACTGTTTTTT.

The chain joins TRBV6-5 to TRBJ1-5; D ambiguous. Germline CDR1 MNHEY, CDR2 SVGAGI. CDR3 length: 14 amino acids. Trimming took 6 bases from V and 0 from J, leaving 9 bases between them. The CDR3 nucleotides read TGTGCCAGCAGCCTTACTAATAGCAATCAGCCCCAGCATTTT. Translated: CASSLTNSNQPQHF.

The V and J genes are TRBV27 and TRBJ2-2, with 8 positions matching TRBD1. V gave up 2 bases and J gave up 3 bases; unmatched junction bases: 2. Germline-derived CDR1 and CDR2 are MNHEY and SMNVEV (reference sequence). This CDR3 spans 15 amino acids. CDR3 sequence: CASSLRTGYTGELFF. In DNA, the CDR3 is TGTGCCAGCAGTTTACGGACAGGGTACACCGGGGAGCTGTTTTTT.

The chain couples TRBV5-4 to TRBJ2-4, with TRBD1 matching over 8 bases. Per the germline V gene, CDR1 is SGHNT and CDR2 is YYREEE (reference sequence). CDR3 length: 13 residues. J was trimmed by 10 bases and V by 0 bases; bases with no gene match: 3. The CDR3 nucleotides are TGTGCCAGCAGCTTGGAGCAGGGGGCGATTCAGTACTTC. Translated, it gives CASSLEQGAIQYF.

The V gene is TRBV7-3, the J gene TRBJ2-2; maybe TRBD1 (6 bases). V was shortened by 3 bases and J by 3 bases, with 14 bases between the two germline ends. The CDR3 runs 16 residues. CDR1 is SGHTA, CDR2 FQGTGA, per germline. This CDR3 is CASSFRRGGHTGELFF. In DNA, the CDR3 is TGTGCCAGCAGCTTCCGCCGTGGGGGCCACACCGGGGAGCTGTTTTTT.

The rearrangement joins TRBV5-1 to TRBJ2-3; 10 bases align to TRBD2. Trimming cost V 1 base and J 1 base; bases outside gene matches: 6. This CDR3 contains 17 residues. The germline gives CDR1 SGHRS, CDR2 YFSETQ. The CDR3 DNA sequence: TGCGCCAGCAGCTTGCGTGGGCTAGCGGGGGGCACAGATACGCAGTATTTT. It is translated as CASSLRGLAGGTDTQYF.

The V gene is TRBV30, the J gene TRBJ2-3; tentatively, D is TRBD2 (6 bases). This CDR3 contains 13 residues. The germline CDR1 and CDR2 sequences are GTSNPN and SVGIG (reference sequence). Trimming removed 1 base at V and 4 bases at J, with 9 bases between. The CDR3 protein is CAWSGRVADTQYF. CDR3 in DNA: TGTGCCTGGAGTGGGAGGGTGGCAGATACGCAGTATTTT. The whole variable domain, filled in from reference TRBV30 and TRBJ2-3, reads SQTIHQWPATLVQPVGSPLSLECTVEGTSNPNLYWYRQAAGRGLQLLFYSVGIGQISSEVPQNLSASRPQDRQFILSSKKLLLSDSGFYLCAWSGRVADTQYFGPGTRLTVL.

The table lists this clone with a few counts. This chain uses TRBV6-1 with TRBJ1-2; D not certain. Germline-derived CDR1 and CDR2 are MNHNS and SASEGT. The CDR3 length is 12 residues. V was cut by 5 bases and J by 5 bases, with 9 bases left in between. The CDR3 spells CASSLTHYGYTF. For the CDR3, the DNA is TGTGCCAGCAGTCTCACACATTATGGCTACACCTTC.

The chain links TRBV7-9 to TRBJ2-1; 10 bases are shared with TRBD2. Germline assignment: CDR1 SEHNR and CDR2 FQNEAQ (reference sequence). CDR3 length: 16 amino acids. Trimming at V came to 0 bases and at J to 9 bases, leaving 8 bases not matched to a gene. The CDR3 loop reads CASSLAIKRGGFEQFF. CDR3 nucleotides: TGTGCCAGCAGCTTAGCGATAAAGCGGGGGGGCTTTGAGCAGTTCTTC.

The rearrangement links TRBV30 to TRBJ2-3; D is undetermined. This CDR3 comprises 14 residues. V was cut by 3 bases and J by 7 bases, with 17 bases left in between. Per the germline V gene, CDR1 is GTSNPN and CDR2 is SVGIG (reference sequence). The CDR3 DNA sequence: TGTGCCTGGAGCCCATCCCTTAGAGGCTATACGCAGTATTTT. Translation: CAWSPSLRGYTQYF.

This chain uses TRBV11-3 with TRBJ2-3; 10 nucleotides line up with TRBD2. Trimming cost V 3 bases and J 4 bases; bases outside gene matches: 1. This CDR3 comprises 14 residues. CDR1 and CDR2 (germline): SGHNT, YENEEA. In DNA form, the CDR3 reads TGTGCCAGCAGCTTGAGCGGGGGGGCAGATACGCAGTATTTT. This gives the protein CASSLSGGADTQYF.

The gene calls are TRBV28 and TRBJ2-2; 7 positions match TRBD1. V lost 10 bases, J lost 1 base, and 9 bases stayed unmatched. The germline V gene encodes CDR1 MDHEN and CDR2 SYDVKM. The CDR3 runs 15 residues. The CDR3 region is CATHKGQRNTGELFF. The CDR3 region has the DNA TGTGCCACACACAAGGGACAGCGGAACACCGGGGAGCTGTTTTTT.

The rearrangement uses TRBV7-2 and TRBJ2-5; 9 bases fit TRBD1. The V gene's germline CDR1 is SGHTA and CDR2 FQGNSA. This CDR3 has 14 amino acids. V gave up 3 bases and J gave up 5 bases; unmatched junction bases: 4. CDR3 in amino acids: CASSFNRGLETQYF. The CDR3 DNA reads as TGTGCCAGCAGCTTTAACAGGGGGCTGGAGACCCAGTACTTC.

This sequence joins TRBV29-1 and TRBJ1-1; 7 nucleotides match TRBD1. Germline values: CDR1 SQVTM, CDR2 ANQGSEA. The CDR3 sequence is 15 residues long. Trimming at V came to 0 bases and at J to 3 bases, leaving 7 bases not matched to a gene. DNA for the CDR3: TGCAGCGTTGAAGAAGGTGAGGGGGCGGACACTGAAGCTTTCTTT. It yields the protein CSVEEGEGADTEAFF.